This T cell receptor (beta chain) was identified in a study of blood T cell repertoires in COVID-19. Study-wide context: The United States, Italy and Spain provided the acute and convalescent COVID-19 samples. In each case, the material was cDNA or gDNA derived from T cells, B-cell-depleted T cells, or PBMCs.

Under the authors' procedure: Nucleated cell counts were estimated from reference gene primer amplification. Clones were read by immunoSEQ multiplex PCR, and TCRdb kept only the in-frame ones, dropping some. The DNA was the basis for D and trimming; V, J and clone size are from that table. Here the sample spans 93,000 or so clones, about 92% being singletons. V shed 0 bases and J shed 7 bases, with 10 bases lying between them. This CDR3 comprises 13 residues. CDR1 is LNHNV, CDR2 YYDKDF, per germline (reference sequence). The TCR was taken from an elderly woman in a cohort sampled during active COVID-19. The chain has TRBV15 and TRBJ2-7; D may be TRBD2 (5 bases). The sample consisted of peripheral blood. DNA for the CDR3: TGTGCCACCAGCAGAGATCCCGAGGGTGAGCAGTACTTC. Translated: CATSRDPEGEQYF. The full variable domain, completed using reference TRBV15 and TRBJ2-7, is DAMVIQNPRYQVTQFGKPVTLSCSQTLNHNVMYWYQQKSSQAPKLLFHYYDKDFNNEADTPDNFQSRRPNTSFCFLDIRSPGLGDTAMYLCATSRDPEGEQYFGPGTRLTVT.